Presented here are 14 T cell receptor beta chains from one specimen sequenced in a study of CD4 T cells in relation to SARS-CoV-2 and coronaviruses. Clones were read by immunoSEQ multiplex PCR, and TCRdb kept only the in-frame ones, dropping some. In the table there are 15,000 to 20,000 clones, 78% of which are singletons. For these receptors, no antigen is known. The unexposed donors gave CD4+ T cells in about 2010-2019, prior to COVID-19. Isolation of CD4+ T cells took place after approximately 10 days in culture. Sequenced sample: CD4+ T cells from PBMCs, cultured in vitro. These receptors originate from a human donor in good health.

The chain is built from TRBV4-1 and TRBJ2-4; D might be TRBD2 (6 bases). The germline CDR1 and CDR2 sequences are MGHRA and YSYEKL. Trimming took off 0 bases at V and 3 bases at J, with 12 bases between the two ends. The CDR3 runs to 16 residues. The CDR3 protein is CASSQESGGVKNIQYF. Here the CDR3 DNA reads TGCGCCAGCAGCCAAGAATCCGGAGGGGTCAAAAACATTCAGTACTTC.

The chain uses TRBV24-1 and TRBJ2-1; TRBD2 aligns across 11 bases. V was pared by 3 bases and J by 9 bases, with 9 bases of the junction left unmatched. The CDR3 sequence is 16 residues long. CDR1 is KGHDR, CDR2 SFDVKD, per germline. The CDR3 here is CATSDPLAGGEGEQFF. CDR3 DNA: TGTGCCACCAGTGATCCCCTAGCGGGAGGAGAGGGTGAGCAGTTCTTC.

The chain recombines TRBV5-1 with TRBJ2-3; 15 bases line up with TRBD2. The CDR3 is made up of 15 amino acids. V lost 5 bases, J lost 6 bases, and 4 bases stayed unmatched. CDR1 SGHRS and CDR2 YFSETQ come from the germline V gene. The CDR3 loop reads CASRGLAGGADTQYF. DNA of the CDR3: TGCGCCAGCAGGGGACTAGCGGGGGGTGCGGATACGCAGTATTTT.

The rearrangement uses TRBV28 and TRBJ2-7, with a possible D match to TRBD1 (5 bases). Trimming stripped 1 base from V and 5 bases from J, with 15 bases between. The CDR3 has 15 amino acids. The V gene's germline CDR1 is MDHEN and CDR2 SYDVKM. The CDR3 DNA sequence: TGTGCCAGCAGTTTATCAGGGTCGCCATACCACGAGCAGTACTTC. Its translation is CASSLSGSPYHEQYF.

The V and J genes are TRBV3-1 (or the pseudogene TRBV3-2) and TRBJ2-2, with D tentatively TRBD2 (5 bases). The CDR3 covers 15 residues. V was cut by 1 base and J by 6 bases, with 12 bases left in between. The germline V gene encodes CDR1 LGHDT and CDR2 YNNKEL (reference sequence). The CDR3 DNA sequence: TGTGCCAGCAGCCAAGGCCCCTCCGGGGCCGGGGAGCTGTTTTTT. Residues: CASSQGPSGAGELFF.

This sequence joins TRBV18 and TRBJ1-1, with TRBD1 matching 9 bases. Germline V gene lookup returns CDR1 KGHSH and CDR2 LQKENI. Unmatched junction bases numbered 4, after V lost 4 bases and J lost 4 bases. This CDR3 comprises 14 residues. The CDR3 DNA is TGTGCCAGCTCACTAAAACAGGGGGCCACTGAAGCTTTCTTT. Its translation: CASSLKQGATEAFF.

The chain links TRBV27 to TRBJ2-7; either TRBD1 or TRBD2 may supply D (6 bases each). Trimming shortened V by 8 bases and J by 1 base, and 21 bases separated the two germline ends. The CDR3 length is 16 residues. Looked up from germline, CDR1 is MNHEY and CDR2 is SMNVEV (reference sequence). The CDR3 bases are TGTGCCAGCGGGGGGCCTTGGCGGGACCTTTCCTACGAGCAGTACTTC. Translating it yields CASGGPWRDLSYEQYF.

The rearrangement uses TRBV7-7 and TRBJ2-5; D gene ambiguous. This CDR3 has 12 amino acids. The V gene's germline CDR1 is SSHAT and CDR2 FNYEAQ (reference sequence). The V end lost 5 bases, the J end lost 4 bases, and 8 bases lay between the germline ends. As DNA, the CDR3 is TGTGCCAGCAGCCCCCAGCTAGAGACCCAGTACTTC. Encoded protein: CASSPQLETQYF.

This chain links TRBV6-5 with TRBJ1-2, with a possible D match to TRBD1 (5 bases). V lost 0 bases, J lost 1 base, and 9 bases lay in between. The CDR3 runs to 15 residues. Germline CDR1 MNHEY, CDR2 SVGAGI. In DNA form, the CDR3 reads TGTGCCAGCAGTTACTCGATCGGGGGTAACTATGGCTACACCTTC. Residues: CASSYSIGGNYGYTF.

This chain links TRBV18 with TRBJ2-5; no clear D gene. The CDR3 is 13 amino acids. CDR1 and CDR2 (germline): KGHSH, LQKENI. The ends were cut back, 0 bases at V and 5 bases at J, with 7 bases in the middle. CDR3 residues: CASSPPGSETQYF. CDR3 coding DNA: TGTGCCAGCTCACCACCAGGTTCGGAGACCCAGTACTTC.

This clone was seen a single time. The chain links TRBV12-5 to TRBJ1-1; 7 bases fit TRBD1. Trimming at V came to 1 base and at J to 2 bases, leaving 16 bases not matched to a gene. The CDR3 runs 19 residues. Germline CDR1 is LGHNT and CDR2 is FRNRAP. The CDR3: CASGLGGYRGLEENTEAFF. The CDR3 DNA follows: TGTGCTAGTGGTTTGGGAGGCTATAGGGGGCTGGAGGAAAACACTGAAGCTTTCTTT.

The chain carries TRBV6-2 or TRBV6-3 and TRBJ2-7, with D possibly being TRBD1 (6 bases). The germline V and J ends were trimmed by 2 bases and 3 bases, with 14 bases remaining between them. CDR1 and CDR2 from the germline V gene are MNHEY and SVGEGT. The CDR3 contains 15 residues. DNA for the CDR3: TGTGCCAGCAGTTACAAGGGGGACACAGTCTACGAGCAGTACTTC. It specifies CASSYKGDTVYEQYF.

This clone was observed a few times. The genes are TRBV6-4 and TRBJ1-1; the D is unclear. V lost 0 bases and J 2 bases, leaving 7 bases between the germline ends. Germline CDR1 is MRHNA and CDR2 is SNTAGT. This CDR3 spans 14 amino acids. CDR3 sequence: CASSDSSGNTEAFF. CDR3 nucleotides: TGTGCCAGCAGTGACTCTTCGGGAAACACTGAAGCTTTCTTT.

The chain combines TRBV19 with TRBJ2-1, with 8 positions matching TRBD2. The trim removed 6 bases at V and 4 bases at J, leaving 8 bases unmatched. Germline CDR1 is LNHDA and CDR2 is SQIVND (reference sequence). This CDR3 is 15 amino acids long. The CDR3 protein is CASSRAGEEYNEQFF. The DNA of the CDR3 is TGTGCCAGTAGCCGAGCGGGAGAAGAGTACAATGAGCAGTTCTTC.